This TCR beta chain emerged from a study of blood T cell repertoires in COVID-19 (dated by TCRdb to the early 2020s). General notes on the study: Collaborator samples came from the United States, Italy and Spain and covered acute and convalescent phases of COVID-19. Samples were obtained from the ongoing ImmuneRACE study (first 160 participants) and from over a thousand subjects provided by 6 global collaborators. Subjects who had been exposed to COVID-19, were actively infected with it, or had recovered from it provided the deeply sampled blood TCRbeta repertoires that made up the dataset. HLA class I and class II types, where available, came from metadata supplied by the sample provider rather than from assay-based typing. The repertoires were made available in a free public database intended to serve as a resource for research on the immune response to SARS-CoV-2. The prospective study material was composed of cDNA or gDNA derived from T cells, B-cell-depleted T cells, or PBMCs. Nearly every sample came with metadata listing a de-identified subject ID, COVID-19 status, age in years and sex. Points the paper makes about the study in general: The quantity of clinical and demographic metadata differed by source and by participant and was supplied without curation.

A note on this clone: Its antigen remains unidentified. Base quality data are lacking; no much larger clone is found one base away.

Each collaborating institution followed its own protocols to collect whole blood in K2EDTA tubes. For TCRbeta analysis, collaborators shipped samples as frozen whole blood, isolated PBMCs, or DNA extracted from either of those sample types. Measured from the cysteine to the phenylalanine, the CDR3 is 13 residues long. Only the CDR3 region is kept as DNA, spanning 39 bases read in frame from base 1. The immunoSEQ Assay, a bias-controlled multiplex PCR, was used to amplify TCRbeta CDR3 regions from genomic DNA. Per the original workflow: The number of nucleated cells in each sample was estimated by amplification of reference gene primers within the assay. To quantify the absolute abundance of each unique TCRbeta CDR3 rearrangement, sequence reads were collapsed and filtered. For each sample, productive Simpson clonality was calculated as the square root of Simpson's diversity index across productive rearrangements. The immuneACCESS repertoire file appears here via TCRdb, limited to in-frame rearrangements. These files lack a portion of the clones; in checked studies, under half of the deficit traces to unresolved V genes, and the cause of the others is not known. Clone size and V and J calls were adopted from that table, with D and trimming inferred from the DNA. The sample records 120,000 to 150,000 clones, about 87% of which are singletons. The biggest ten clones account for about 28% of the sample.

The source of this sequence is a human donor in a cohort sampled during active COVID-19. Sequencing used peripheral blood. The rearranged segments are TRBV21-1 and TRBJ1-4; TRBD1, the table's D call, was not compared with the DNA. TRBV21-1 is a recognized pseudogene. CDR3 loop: CASSPGVNEKLFF. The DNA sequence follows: TGTGCCAGCAGTCCAGGGGTTAATGAAAAACTGTTTTTT.